The present entry profiles one T cell receptor beta chain with its context. What it recognizes is unknown. Trimming took 5 bases from V and 5 from J; bases not matched to a gene: 8. This CDR3 contains 15 residues. Germline CDR1 SGHKS, CDR2 YYEKEE (reference sequence). These data are taken from a study of T-cell memory formation after mild COVID-19. At the level of the study: Clusters of TCRs were largely donor specific.

Findings of the study overall: Confirmation was lacking for SARS-CoV-2 specificity of second-wave clones that peaked on day 37.

5'RACE, which relied on constant-segment primers, yielded TCR alpha and TCR beta cDNA libraries carrying sample barcodes and UMIs. TCRdb independently ran MiXCR on the 5' RACE reads; one entry per CDR3 protein. The sample yields fewer than 500,000 distinct CDR3 sequences, nearly 25% seen once. The J gene is TRBJ2-2, the V gene TRBV5-5; 8 bases line up with TRBD1. This clonotype originated in an adult woman who had mild COVID-19 (a few samples of this study predate the infection). Cell type and time point are not known. The material sequenced was PBMCs or a T cell subset sorted from them (not recorded which). CDR3 loop: CASRGNRGATGELFF. The CDR3 DNA is TGTGCCAGCAGGGGTAACAGGGGGGCGACCGGGGAGCTGTTTTTT.